Below are 9 T cell receptor beta chains sequenced from a single sample in a study of regulatory T cells in long-lasting Graves disease. Specified time point: newly diagnosed GD, antithyroid drugs for less than 3 months. The TCR library was made from RNA extracted from PBMCs. Arm-PCR of CDR3 regions with iRepertoire HTBI primers generated TCR beta libraries. From the multiplex PCR reads, TCRdb called clonotypes with MiXCR, one entry per CDR3 protein. The repertoire includes under 800,000 distinct CDR3 sequences, roughly 15% of them detected once, and roughly 18% sits in the top ten. These records were also assigned to another study, of T cells in Graves' hyperthyroidism and ophthalmopathy.

Sample: peripheral blood mononuclear cells (PBMCs), taken at new diagnosis, from a patient treated with antithyroid drugs. The receptors come from a woman aged 25 to 45 with Graves disease.

This clonotype was seen repeatedly, ten times or more. The chain combines TRBV28 with TRBJ1-4, with D perhaps TRBD1 (6 bases). Germline V gives CDR1 MDHEN, CDR2 SYDVKM. Trimming left V 6 bases short and J 4 bases short, with 12 bases between. This CDR3 has 14 residues. The CDR3 loop reads CASRWTAINEKLFF. The CDR3, as DNA: TGTGCCAGCAGATGGACAGCTATTAATGAAAAACTGTTTTTT.

J is TRBJ1-1 and V is TRBV25-1, with TRBD1 as a possible D gene (6 bases). This CDR3 is built from 14 residues. CDR1 is MGHDK, CDR2 SYGVNS, per germline. V lost 1 base and J lost 3, with 9 bases in between. Here the CDR3 DNA reads TGTGCCAGCAGTGAATCAGGGGTGGACACTGAAGCTTTCTTT. Protein sequence: CASSESGVDTEAFF.

This clonotype was counted many times. V and J are TRBV6-1 and TRBJ1-5; D unclear. The germline gives CDR1 MNHNS, CDR2 SASEGT. Trimming stripped 4 bases from V and 6 bases from J, with 19 bases between. The CDR3 is made up of 16 amino acids. The CDR3 nucleotides are TGTGCCAGCAGTGTTACGTGGGGTCAGCCGGGTCAGCCCCAGCATTTT. Translation: CASSVTWGQPGQPQHF.

This chain connects TRBV10-3 to TRBJ1-1, with 10 positions matching TRBD1. Germline CDR1 ENHRY, CDR2 SYGVKD. The J segment lost 9 bases and the V segment lost 4 bases, leaving 11 bases of the junction unmatched. This CDR3 spans 15 amino acids. CDR3 residues: CAISGMDRGNNQAFF. In DNA form, the CDR3 reads TGTGCCATCAGTGGGATGGACAGGGGGAATAACCAAGCTTTCTTT.

The chain links TRBV9 to TRBJ2-1; the match to TRBD2 covers 16 bases. V lost 0 bases and J lost 6; bases outside the gene matches: 6. This CDR3 comprises 18 residues. Germline V CDR1 and CDR2: SGDLS, YYNGEE. This CDR3 reads CASSVAGLAGGPSNEQFF. In DNA form, the CDR3 reads TGTGCCAGCAGCGTAGCGGGACTAGCGGGAGGGCCCTCCAATGAGCAGTTCTTC. The full variable domain, completed using reference TRBV9 and TRBJ2-1, is DSGVTQTPKHLITATGQRVTLRCSPRSGDLSVYWYQQSLDQGLQFLIQYYNGEERAKGNILERFSAQQFPDLHSELNLSSLELGDSALYFCASSVAGLAGGPSNEQFFGPGTRLTVL.

The chain has TRBV6-1 and TRBJ2-1, with TRBD2 identical over 7 bases. Trimming removed 6 bases from V and 3 bases from J; junction bases left unmatched: 5. Germline-derived CDR1 and CDR2 are MNHNS and SASEGT. The CDR3 sequence is 14 residues long. The CDR3 reads CASRSGTFYNEQFF. CDR3 sequence (DNA): TGTGCCAGCAGGAGCGGGACTTTCTACAATGAGCAGTTCTTC.

Written as DNA, the CDR3 is TGTGCCAGCAGTCTGACAGGGTCGCTAACCACAGATACGCAGTATTTT. This encodes CASSLTGSLTTDTQYF. The rearrangement uses TRBV6-1 and TRBJ2-3; 7 bases are shared with TRBD1. V shed 5 bases, J shed 2 bases, and the junction held 10 bases outside the gene matches. Per the germline V gene, CDR1 is MNHNS and CDR2 is SASEGT. The CDR3 has 16 residues.

This clonotype was detected many times. V gene TRBV12-3 or TRBV12-4 combines with J gene TRBJ2-5; D gene uncertain. V lost 3 bases to trimming and J lost 5 bases, with 7 bases between them. The length of the CDR3 is 12 residues. CDR3 bases: TGTGCCAGCAGTTTTTATCGGGAGACCCAGTACTTC. Translated: CASSFYRETQYF.

This chain uses TRBV5-1 with TRBJ2-5; D not resolved. The CDR3 is made up of 14 amino acids. V was cut by 2 bases and J by 0 bases, with 8 bases left in between. Looked up from germline, CDR1 is SGHRS and CDR2 is YFSETQ. The chain's CDR3 is CASSFSRYQETQYF. The DNA for the CDR3 is TGCGCCAGCAGCTTCTCAAGATACCAAGAGACCCAGTACTTC.